The clone carrying this T cell receptor (beta chain) was seen more than once but under ten times. As yet, its antigen is unknown. TCRdb re-derived calls from the 5' RACE reads in MiXCR, one entry per CDR3 protein. The sample has a few hundred thousand distinct CDR3 sequences, approximately 22% seen once; the top ten hold roughly 23%. Germline CDR1 is SGHTA and CDR2 is FQGNSA. The CDR3 is made up of 16 amino acids. The ends were cut back, 1 base at V and 6 bases at J, with 17 bases in the middle. This record comes from a study of T-cell memory formation after mild COVID-19. On the study more broadly: The two donors had largely donor-specific TCR clusters.

Findings of the study overall: Clones contracting over day 15 to 85 were CD4/CD8 balanced, with later expanders leaning CD4+. Pre-infection memory showed some responding clones, and this suggested that cross-reactive memory joined. Second-wave clones reaching peak frequency on day 37 lacked confirmed SARS-CoV-2 specificity.

The sample was PBMCs or a T cell subset sorted from them (not recorded which). The origin of this receptor is a man younger than 35 who had mild COVID-19 (a few samples of this study predate the infection). Cell type and time point are not known. This chain joins TRBV7-2 and TRBJ2-3; no clear D gene. The chain's CDR3 is CASSLGVWSPPDTQYF. The CDR3 region has the DNA TGTGCCAGCAGCTTAGGTGTATGGTCCCCCCCCGATACGCAGTATTTT.